This T cell receptor (beta chain) was retrieved from a study of CD8+ T cells in alopecia areata. Study results and caveats: Especially in alopecia totalis/universalis, lesional scalp showed greater clonality than normal scalp did.

This clone was detected a few times. Its target is not known. Sorting separated CD4+ and CD8+ T cells out of PBMCs. After isolation, RNA underwent reverse transcription to generate cDNA as the sequencing template. Generated by immunoSEQ multiplex PCR, the TCRdb table keeps only in-frame clones and is missing some. This table holds 95,000 to 120,000 clones, roughly 64% found once. Germline CDR1 reads SGHRS; CDR2 reads YFSETQ. Trimming shortened V by 4 bases and J by 5 bases, and 13 bases separated the two germline ends. The CDR3 is 14 residues long. The TCR sequence derives from a human donor in good health. Sequences were obtained from CD8+ T cells sorted from blood. This rearrangement joins TRBV5-1 to TRBJ2-1; maybe TRBD2 (5 bases). CDR3 coding DNA: TGCGCCAGCAGCAGTTGGACTGGACACAATGAGCAGTTCTTC. Translation gives CASSSWTGHNEQFF.